This TCR beta chain was obtained from a study of metastatic and nonmetastatic thyroid tumors. Study summary: Malignant thyroid and benign thyroid patients provided blood and tumor or nodule tissue whose repertoires were compared. Study-wide results and limits: Benign nodules were reported to have significantly lower TCR beta diversity than malignant thyroid tumors, in blood and tumor.

This clone was seen only a few times. What it binds is unknown. Treatment of any kind had been given to no patient before thyroid surgery. TCRdb re-called the PCR reads via MiXCR. The table lists 15,000 to 20,000 clones, around 33% of them singletons, with about 13% in the top ten. The CDR3 loop spans 13 amino acids. V gave up 6 bases and J gave up 9 bases, with 12 bases separating them. CDR1 and CDR2 (germline): MNHNS, SASEGT. The receptor was derived from a male donor with papillary thyroid cancer or a benign thyroid nodule (not recorded which). Some clones in this sample may be carry-over from other donors' samples. V is TRBV6-1 and J is TRBJ1-6, with D possibly TRBD1 on 6 matching bases. The specimen was tumor tissue. The CDR3 loop reads CASRETRGSPLHF. DNA for the CDR3: TGTGCCAGCAGGGAAACCAGGGGTTCACCCCTCCACTTT.